The present T cell receptor (beta chain) was sequenced within a study of blood T cell repertoires in COVID-19. Overall study: Samples taken during acute and convalescent COVID-19 were collected in the United States, Italy and Spain. From T cells, B-cell-depleted T cells, or PBMCs came the material, which was cDNA or gDNA.

The germline V and J ends were trimmed by 4 bases and 7 bases, with 11 bases remaining between them. The CDR3 spans 11 residues. CDR1 is SQVTM and CDR2 is ANQGSEA in the germline V gene. Authors' analysis steps: Reference gene primer amplification gave estimated nucleated cell counts. Produced via immunoSEQ multiplex PCR; TCRdb's table is partial and in-frame only. V and J calls and clone size are those listed in that table; D and trimming were worked out from the DNA. The data show around 200,000 clones, with roughly 85% seen just once and 4.9% held by the top ten. The chain recombines TRBV29-1 with TRBJ2-7; TRBD2 is a possible D gene (6 bases). The sample taken for sequencing was peripheral blood. The sequence came from a woman of 80 years or more with acute or convalescent COVID-19. CDR3 in amino acids: CSVGEVEEQYF. Written as DNA, the CDR3 is TGCAGCGTTGGGGAGGTGGAGGAGCAGTACTTC.